This T cell receptor beta chain was documented in a study of T-cell reconstitution after alpha-beta-depleted transplantation in children. This clonotype was seen many times. Library preparation (for TCRbeta) was performed with unique molecular identifiers. MiXCR was run by TCRdb on the PCR reads, yielding one entry per CDR3 protein. The sample records more than 550,000 distinct CDR3 sequences, roughly a tenth being singletons. The clonotype originates from a human donor who donated a stem cell graft to a child with acute myeloid leukemia. The sequences come from PBMCs from the stem cell graft donor, collected from the stem cell graft.

CDR3 amino acids: CASSPGSGANVLTF. The CDR3 DNA reads as TGTGCCAGCTCACCAGGGAGTGGGGCCAACGTCCTGACTTTC. The genes are TRBV18 and TRBJ2-6; D perhaps matches TRBD2 (5 bases). Per germline, CDR1 KGHSH and CDR2 LQKENI. V was shortened by 2 bases and J by 3 bases, with 5 bases between the two germline ends. The CDR3 loop spans 14 amino acids.